Presented here are 19 T cell receptor beta chains from one specimen sequenced in a study of T cell responses to AZD1222 COVID-19 vaccine. Sequencing used immunoSEQ multiplex PCR; TCRdb keeps in-frame clones, though not all of them. The sample yields approximately 150,000 clones, roughly 90% seen once. Sequencing used peripheral blood, obtained on day 0 of AZD1222 vaccination. The receptors come from an adult in good health.

V usage is TRBV23-1 and J usage is TRBJ2-3; 7 bases line up with TRBD2. TRBV23-1 carries the ORF label, with uncertain function. CDR3 length: 16 residues. V was clipped by 2 bases and J by 0 bases; unmatched bases: 5. This chain's CDR3 is CASSQTPAGSTDTQYF. Written as DNA, the CDR3 is TGCGCCAGCAGTCAAACTCCAGCGGGGAGCACAGATACGCAGTATTTT.

This rearrangement joins TRBV28 to TRBJ2-7; D not resolved. This CDR3 has 13 residues. The V gene lost 6 bases and the J gene lost 0 bases, with 9 bases spanning the gap. Germline CDR1 MDHEN, CDR2 SYDVKM. CDR3 sequence reads: CASSLHSSYEQYF. DNA of the CDR3: TGTGCCAGCAGCCTACACAGCTCCTACGAGCAGTACTTC.

The chain recombines TRBV7-2 with TRBJ2-2, with a weak D call TRBD2 (6 bases). CDR3 length: 14 residues. The V gene lost 7 bases and the J gene lost 3 bases, with 12 bases spanning the gap. Germline V gene sequence: CDR1 SGHTA, CDR2 FQGNSA. The CDR3: CASTERAYTGELFF. The CDR3 DNA reads TGTGCCAGCACCGAGCGGGCTTACACCGGGGAGCTGTTTTTT.

The V gene is TRBV24-1, the J gene TRBJ2-1, with D possibly TRBD1 on 6 matching bases. The CDR3 sequence is 15 residues long. Germline-derived CDR1 and CDR2 are KGHDR and SFDVKD. Trimming pared 10 bases from V and 4 bases from J, leaving 19 bases between. CDR3 loop: CATPRIRGWYNEQFF. DNA of the CDR3: TGTGCCACTCCCAGGATCAGGGGATGGTACAATGAGCAGTTCTTC.

This clone was seen just once. The genes are TRBV28 and TRBJ1-1; possible D gene TRBD1, 5 bases. Trimming took 7 bases from V and 6 from J, leaving 18 bases between them. Germline V CDR1 and CDR2: MDHEN, SYDVKM. CDR3 length: 14 residues. The CDR3: CASIQLGGVAEAFF. DNA of the CDR3: TGTGCCAGCATCCAATTGGGGGGGGTCGCTGAAGCTTTCTTT.

The V and J genes are TRBV28 and TRBJ1-4; D is uncertain. The V end lost 5 bases, the J end lost 5 bases, and 6 bases lay between the germline ends. The CDR3 runs 12 residues. Per germline, CDR1 MDHEN and CDR2 SYDVKM. CDR3 amino acids: CASSPINEKLFF. The CDR3 DNA follows: TGTGCCAGCAGTCCAATCAATGAAAAACTGTTTTTT.

The chain uses TRBV20-1 and TRBJ2-3; D gene uncertain. Germline CDR1 reads DFQATT; CDR2 reads SNEGSKA (reference sequence). The CDR3 has 11 residues. Trimming cost V 5 bases and J 3 bases, with 6 bases left between them. This chain's CDR3 is CSARFTDTQYF. The CDR3 bases are TGCAGTGCTCGGTTTACAGATACGCAGTATTTT.

The chain links TRBV2 to TRBJ2-7; tentatively, D is TRBD1 or TRBD2 (5 bases each). V gave up 4 bases and J gave up 2 bases, with 15 bases separating them. Looked up from germline, CDR1 is SNHLY and CDR2 is FYNNEI. The CDR3 loop spans 15 amino acids. Here the CDR3 DNA reads TGTGCCAGCAGTGCGGGACGATTTGGTGCCTACGAGCAGTACTTC. Its translation: CASSAGRFGAYEQYF.

The rearrangement joins TRBV7-2 to TRBJ1-1; D gene uncertain. The length of the CDR3 is 14 residues. V was cut by 6 bases and J by 5 bases, with 16 bases left in between. Germline loops: CDR1 SGHTA, CDR2 FQGNSA. The CDR3 DNA reads as TGTGCCAGCAGTCTCTCTACTTTGGGGACTGAAGCTTTCTTT. Protein: CASSLSTLGTEAFF.

V is TRBV6-5 and J is TRBJ2-5; 12 bases match TRBD2. Germline loops: CDR1 MNHEY, CDR2 SVGAGI. V was pared by 7 bases and J by 5 bases, with 5 bases of the junction left unmatched. This CDR3 region has 14 residues. The CDR3 is CASTTSGRWETQYF. The CDR3 DNA follows: TGTGCCAGCACAACTAGCGGGAGGTGGGAGACCCAGTACTTC.

This clone appeared once. The V call is TRBV28, the J call TRBJ2-5; D might be TRBD1 (6 bases). Trimming shortened V by 7 bases and J by 4 bases, and 16 bases separated the two germline ends. CDR1 and CDR2 from the germline V gene are MDHEN and SYDVKM. This CDR3 spans 14 amino acids. The DNA of the CDR3 is TGTGCCAGCACCCTCAGGGGCGGGTTAGAGACCCAGTACTTC. Protein product: CASTLRGGLETQYF.

V gene TRBV7-9 combines with J gene TRBJ2-5; TRBD1 might be the D (6 bases). Trimming took off 5 bases at V and 3 bases at J, with 13 bases between the two ends. CDR1 and CDR2 from the germline V gene are SEHNR and FQNEAQ (reference sequence). The CDR3 loop spans 14 amino acids. CDR3 protein: CASSRGQREETQYF. The CDR3 DNA follows: TGTGCCAGCAGCAGGGGACAAAGAGAAGAGACCCAGTACTTC. Using reference TRBV7-9 and TRBJ2-5 for the parts outside the CDR3, the full variable domain is DTGVSQNPRHKITKRGQNVTFRCDPISEHNRLYWYRQTLGQGPEFLTYFQNEAQLEKSRLLSDRFSAERPKGSFSTLEIQRTEQGDSAMYLCASSRGQREETQYFGPGTRLLVL.

The gene calls are TRBV18 and TRBJ1-1; TRBD1 is a possible D gene (5 bases). This CDR3 is built from 12 residues. From germline, CDR1 is KGHSH and CDR2 LQKENI. V lost 6 bases and J lost 5, with 10 bases in between. The CDR3 nucleotides read TGTGCCAGCTCCCTCAAGGGGACTGAAGCTTTCTTT. The encoded protein is CASSLKGTEAFF.

The chain links TRBV4-1 to TRBJ2-7, with D tentatively TRBD1 or TRBD2 (5 bases each). Trimming pared 0 bases from V and 7 bases from J, leaving 10 bases between. Germline V gives CDR1 MGHRA, CDR2 YSYEKL. The CDR3 has 13 amino acids. The DNA of the CDR3 is TGCGCCAGCAGCCAAGAAGGGACGGGGGAGCAGTACTTC. Translating it yields CASSQEGTGEQYF.

The CDR3 region is CASSLEGSGELFF. The CDR3 region has the DNA TGCGCCAGCAGCTTGGAAGGGTCCGGGGAGCTGTTTTTT. This chain uses TRBV5-1 with TRBJ2-2; the D is unclear. V lost 0 bases, J lost 6 bases, and 6 bases lay in between. Per the germline V gene, CDR1 is SGHRS and CDR2 is YFSETQ. There are 13 residues in the CDR3.

The V gene is TRBV21-1, the J gene TRBJ2-6; the table's D call, TRBD1, was not checked against the DNA. TRBV21-1 is classified as a pseudogene. The CDR3 is 18 residues long. The chain's CDR3 is CASTKRIQDRSGANVLTF. The CDR3 DNA reads as TGTGCCAGCACCAAGAGGATACAGGACCGCTCTGGGGCCAACGTCCTGACTTTC.

The V gene is TRBV4-2, the J gene TRBJ2-3; 14 bases match TRBD2. V was pared by 6 bases and J by 6 bases, with 8 bases of the junction left unmatched. There are 16 residues in the CDR3. Germline V CDR1 and CDR2: LGHNA, YNFKEQ. The CDR3 region has the DNA TGTGCCAGCAGGACCGGGACTAGCGGGAGTAGCGATACGCAGTATTTT. Translating it yields CASRTGTSGSSDTQYF.

The J gene is TRBJ1-5, the V gene TRBV6-6; unclear D gene. The CDR3 has 14 amino acids. The germline V gene has CDR1 MNHNY and CDR2 SVGAGI (reference sequence). V gave up 2 bases and J gave up 5 bases, with 10 bases separating them. CDR3 DNA sequence: TGTGCCAGCAGTTACGTGAGGGAGCATCAGCCCCAGCATTTT. This translates into CASSYVREHQPQHF.

The V call is TRBV2, the J call TRBJ2-5, with D unresolved. The CDR3 runs 14 residues. CDR1 and CDR2 (germline): SNHLY, FYNNEI. V gave up 5 bases and J gave up 2 bases, with 12 bases separating them. The CDR3 sequence is CASSRRLSQETQYF. In nucleotides, the CDR3 is TGTGCCAGCAGTCGCCGGCTGTCGCAAGAGACCCAGTACTTC.